This T cell receptor (beta chain) came from a study of blood T cells in healthy people across ages. Germline values: CDR1 SGHTA, CDR2 FQGNSA. The length of the CDR3 is 17 residues. V shed 5 bases and J 7 bases; nucleotides not matched to a gene: 19. With a J-beta primer mix and a sample-barcoded 5' primer, a second PCR ran about 6 to 11 cycles. One entry per CDR3 protein results from TCRdb running MiXCR on the 5' RACE reads. In the table there are about 1,600,000 distinct CDR3 sequences, roughly 40% of which are singletons. Broader study findings: Leaving the PBMCs unsorted stopped any conclusive comparison of naive versus antigen-experienced cells. The long-lived group displayed more naive CD4+ cells, plus higher diversity, than the aged donors did. Significant beta diversity loss was already apparent by age 40, declining roughly linearly.

As for this clonotype: Antigen specificity is unknown.

The source material was blood. The chain is built from TRBV7-2 and TRBJ2-7; 8 nucleotides agree with TRBD2. The sequence derives from a young woman in good health. CDR3 nucleotides: TGTGCCAGCAGCCCGAGGGGTAGCGGGGAACCTTACAATGAGCAGTACTTC. Residues: CASSPRGSGEPYNEQYF. The full variable domain, completed using reference TRBV7-2 and TRBJ2-7, is GAGVSQSPSNKVTEKGKDVELRCDPISGHTALYWYRQSLGQGLEFLIYFQGNSAPDKSGLPSDRFSAERTGGSVSTLTIQRTQQEDSAVYLCASSPRGSGEPYNEQYFGPGTRLTVT.